Only a few counts were recorded for the clone carrying this T cell receptor beta chain. TCRdb itself ran the 5' RACE reads through MiXCR, one entry per CDR3 protein. The sample has roughly 720,000 distinct CDR3 sequences; about 20% are singletons. Germline lookup yields CDR1 SNHLY and CDR2 FYNNEI. V dropped 8 bases and J dropped 4 bases, with 19 bases sitting between them. This CDR3 has 15 amino acids. Only healthy Caucasians were enrolled as donors. The data belong to a study of identical twins. The same data also contributed to another study, on T cells expressing NK-cell markers. According to that study: Investigators obtained TCR beta repertoires from sorted CD3+CD56+NKG2C+, CD3+CD56+NKG2C- and CD3+CD56-NKG2C+ T cells. In about six donors, dominant CD3+CD56+NKG2C+ clonotypes ranked among the top 10 CD8+ clonotypes.

This TCR was recovered from a woman under 30 in good health. The chain recombines TRBV2 with TRBJ2-3, with D tentatively TRBD1 (5 bases). Material: PBMCs. CDR3 sequence (DNA): TGTGCCAGCCCTTGGGGCCCTGGGCCATCAGATACGCAGTATTTT. Translated, it gives CASPWGPGPSDTQYF.